The 23 T cell receptor beta chains reported below all come from one sample, sequenced in a study of blood T cell repertoires in COVID-19. The data were produced by immunoSEQ multiplex PCR, yet TCRdb's version contains in-frame clones alone and is incomplete. Among a few hundred thousand clones listed, 87% were seen once. The sequenced material came from PBMCs or T cells enriched from blood (not recorded which). These receptors were taken from a woman in her twenties or thirties who had recovered from COVID-19.

The chain joins TRBV6-2 or TRBV6-3 to TRBJ2-7; 11 bases line up with TRBD2. Looked up from germline, CDR1 is MNHEY and CDR2 is SVGEGT. This CDR3 has 17 amino acids. V shed 2 bases, J shed 5 bases, and the junction held 11 bases outside the gene matches. The CDR3 nucleotides read TGTGCCAGCAGTTACCCGAGGGGCCTAGCGGGGGGAAACGAGCAGTACTTC. Translation gives CASSYPRGLAGGNEQYF.

The rearrangement joins TRBV19 to TRBJ2-6; no reliable D call. This CDR3 comprises 16 residues. Germline CDR1 and CDR2: LNHDA and SQIVND (reference sequence). The V gene lost 4 bases and the J gene lost 0 bases, with 10 bases spanning the gap. The CDR3, as DNA: TGTGCCAGTAGTACCCCTATGCTCTCTGGGGCCAACGTCCTGACTTTC. This codes for CASSTPMLSGANVLTF.

This chain links TRBV3-1 (or the pseudogene TRBV3-2) with TRBJ1-2; D ambiguous. The ends were cut back, 1 base at V and 8 bases at J, with 5 bases in the middle. Germline values: CDR1 LGHDT, CDR2 YNNKEL (reference sequence). The CDR3 has 11 residues. The CDR3 spells CASSQGRGYTF. Here the CDR3 DNA reads TGTGCCAGCAGCCAAGGTCGGGGCTACACCTTC.

This clone was counted a few times. The CDR3 DNA follows: TGCGCCAGCAGCCTCTCAGGATTCGTCTCTGGAAACACCATATATTTT. Translation gives CASSLSGFVSGNTIYF. The J gene is TRBJ1-3, the V gene TRBV4-1; D gene ambiguous. Deletions cut 4 bases from V and 0 bases from J, with 13 bases between. The CDR3 sequence is 16 residues long. The germline V gene encodes CDR1 MGHRA and CDR2 YSYEKL.

The chain carries TRBV30 and TRBJ1-5; 8 positions match TRBD1. Germline V lookup: CDR1 GTSNPN, CDR2 SVGIG (reference sequence). V shed 5 bases, J shed 3 bases, and the junction held 6 bases outside the gene matches. The CDR3 extends over 14 amino acids. CDR3 nucleotides: TGTGCCTGGGCTGGACAGGGCCCCAATCAGCCCCAGCATTTT. Its protein is CAWAGQGPNQPQHF.

J is TRBJ1-5 and V is TRBV19; a possible D gene is TRBD1 (6 bases). This CDR3 has 15 residues. V was trimmed by 5 bases and J by 3 bases, leaving 14 bases between them. Germline-derived CDR1 and CDR2 are LNHDA and SQIVND (reference sequence). CDR3 sequence (DNA): TGTGCCAGTAGTCCCCCGGGGGGGGCCAATCAGCCCCAGCATTTT. Amino acid sequence: CASSPPGGANQPQHF.

The chain uses TRBV11-2 and TRBJ2-7; D gene uncertain. The ends were cut back, 0 bases at V and 9 bases at J, with 15 bases in the middle. The CDR3 runs 14 residues. CDR1 SGHAT and CDR2 FQNNGV come from the germline V gene. CDR3 protein: CASSLDRRSEWQYF. CDR3 nucleotides: TGTGCCAGCAGCTTAGATCGAAGGAGCGAGTGGCAGTACTTC. The full variable domain, completed using reference TRBV11-2 and TRBJ2-7, is EAGVAQSPRYKIIEKRQSVAFWCNPISGHATLYWYQQILGQGPKLLIQFQNNGVVDDSQLPKDRFSAERLKGVDSTLKIQPAKLEDSAVYLCASSLDRRSEWQYFGPGTRLTVT.

The chain is built from TRBV6-1 and TRBJ2-5; 15 bases line up with TRBD2. Germline trimming cut 4 bases from V and 4 bases from J; bases unmatched to any gene: 4. Looked up from germline, CDR1 is MNHNS and CDR2 is SASEGT. The CDR3 extends over 16 amino acids. This CDR3 reads CASSAGLAGGLETQYF. CDR3 DNA: TGTGCCAGCAGTGCGGGACTAGCGGGGGGTCTAGAGACCCAGTACTTC.

The rearrangement joins TRBV5-4 to TRBJ1-5; D unresolved. V shed 4 bases and J shed 1 base, with 15 bases lying between them. CDR3 length: 16 amino acids. CDR1 SGHNT and CDR2 YYREEE come from the germline V gene (reference sequence). The CDR3 loop reads CASSPSPGASNQPQHF. CDR3 DNA: TGTGCCAGCAGCCCCTCCCCCGGTGCGAGCAATCAGCCCCAGCATTTT.

This rearrangement joins TRBV6-5 to TRBJ1-3; maybe TRBD1 (5 bases). Between the trimmed V and J ends, which lost 7 bases and 0 bases, there was a span of 10 bases. Germline V gene lookup returns CDR1 MNHEY and CDR2 SVGAGI. This CDR3 has 14 residues. The CDR3 DNA reads as TGTGCCAGCATTCTTGACAGCTCTGGAAACACCATATATTTT. The encoded protein is CASILDSSGNTIYF.

V and J are TRBV5-4 and TRBJ2-3, with 8 bases aligning to TRBD1. The CDR3 length is 15 residues. Germline trimming cut 1 base from V and 4 bases from J; bases unmatched to any gene: 5. The V gene's germline CDR1 is SGHNT and CDR2 YYREEE (reference sequence). The DNA of the CDR3 is TGTGCCAGCAGCTTGTCTCAGGGGGCAGCAGATACGCAGTATTTT. Residues: CASSLSQGAADTQYF.

This clone was found a few times. The J gene is TRBJ2-1, the V gene TRBV6-2 or TRBV6-3, with D possibly being TRBD1 (6 bases). Germline V CDR1 and CDR2: MNHEY, SVGEGT. The V and J ends lost 5 bases and 10 bases respectively, with 9 bases between them. The CDR3 sequence is 11 residues long. The CDR3 nucleotides read TGTGCCAGCAGTCCCCAGGGGGAGCAGTTCTTC. Protein product: CASSPQGEQFF.

This chain connects TRBV29-1 to TRBJ1-2; 12 nucleotides match TRBD1. The length of the CDR3 is 13 residues. Germline V lookup: CDR1 SQVTM, CDR2 ANQGSEA. V lost 3 bases, J lost 7 bases, and 3 bases stayed unmatched. CDR3 DNA sequence: TGCAGCGTTGACTGGGACAGGGGGCTTGGCTACACCTTC. Translating gives CSVDWDRGLGYTF.

The chain has TRBV19 and TRBJ1-2; TRBD1 is a possible D gene (6 bases). V was shortened by 6 bases and J by 4 bases, with 9 bases between the two germline ends. The CDR3 is 12 residues long. CDR1 is LNHDA, CDR2 SQIVND, per germline (reference sequence). In DNA, the CDR3 is TGTGCCAGTAGGGACAGTGCCTATGGCTACACCTTC. It yields the protein CASRDSAYGYTF. Looking up the rest from reference TRBV19 and TRBJ1-2 gives the full variable domain: DGGITQSPKYLFRKEGQNVTLSCEQNLNHDAMYWYRQDPGQGLRLIYYSQIVNDFQKGDIAEGYSVSREKKESFPLTVTSAQKNPTAFYLCASRDSAYGYTFGSGTRLTVV.

CDR3 sequence: CASIHRDSQGEQYF. The CDR3 nucleotides are TGTGCCAGCATTCATCGGGACTCTCAAGGCGAGCAGTACTTC. The chain uses TRBV2 and TRBJ2-7; D might be TRBD2 (6 bases). V lost 7 bases, J lost 6 bases, and 19 bases lay in between. Germline CDR1 and CDR2: SNHLY and FYNNEI. This CDR3 is 14 amino acids long.

The chain uses TRBV5-1 and TRBJ2-3, with TRBD2 matching 14 bases. CDR1 is SGHRS and CDR2 is YFSETQ in the germline V gene. J gave up 1 base and V 4 bases, and 8 bases lay outside the gene matches. The CDR3 contains 18 residues. CDR3 DNA: TGCGCCAGCAGCACTACGCCGGGACTAGCGGGGGGCACAGATACGCAGTATTTT. Residues: CASSTTPGLAGGTDTQYF. Full variable domain (missing parts from reference TRBV5-1 and TRBJ2-3): KAGVTQTPRYLIKTRGQQVTLSCSPISGHRSVSWYQQTPGQGLQFLFEYFSETQRNKGNFPGRFSGRQFSNSRSEMNVSTLELGDSALYLCASSTTPGLAGGTDTQYFGPGTRLTVL.

The chain links TRBV19 to TRBJ2-7; 9 bases align to TRBD2. Germline-derived CDR1 and CDR2 are LNHDA and SQIVND (reference sequence). The CDR3 runs to 14 residues. V lost 8 bases to trimming and J lost 3 bases; unmatched junction nucleotides: 8. CDR3 protein: CASSGTSIGYEQYF. CDR3 nucleotides: TGTGCCAGTTCCGGGACTAGCATCGGCTACGAGCAGTACTTC.

The CDR3 here is CASSFRDLGYEQYF. The CDR3 bases are TGTGCCAGCAGCTTCCGGGACTTAGGCTACGAGCAGTACTTC. The V gene is TRBV7-2, the J gene TRBJ2-7; tentatively, D is TRBD2 (6 bases). Deletions cut 3 bases from V and 3 bases from J, with 12 bases between. The CDR3 loop spans 14 amino acids. Germline lookup yields CDR1 SGHTA and CDR2 FQGNSA.

This clone was observed a single time. CDR3 bases: TGTGCCAGCAGTGAAGCGGCCCAGGGGATCCGGATCTACGAGCAGTACTTC. Its protein is CASSEAAQGIRIYEQYF. The chain uses TRBV6-1 and TRBJ2-7; tentative D call: TRBD1 (6 bases). The V and J ends lost 0 bases and 3 bases respectively, with 18 bases between them. The CDR3 is 17 residues long. Germline V lookup: CDR1 MNHNS, CDR2 SASEGT.

The chain carries TRBV5-6 and TRBJ1-1, with D perhaps matching TRBD1 (5 bases). V was clipped by 3 bases and J by 2 bases, with 11 bases between them. This CDR3 is built from 14 residues. Germline V lookup: CDR1 SGHDT, CDR2 YYEEEE. The CDR3 DNA reads TGTGCCAGCAGCTGGGGGAGGGCTAACACTGAAGCTTTCTTT. It is translated as CASSWGRANTEAFF. Full variable domain (remainder filled in from reference TRBV5-6 and TRBJ1-1): DAGVTQSPTHLIKTRGQQVTLRCSPKSGHDTVSWYQQALGQGPQFIFQYYEEEERQRGNFPDRFSGHQFPNYSSELNVNALLLGDSALYLCASSWGRANTEAFFGQGTRLTVV.

This chain connects TRBV7-8 to TRBJ2-3; D is perhaps TRBD2 (7 bases). The CDR3 is 15 amino acids. Between the trimmed V and J ends, which lost 1 base and 4 bases, there was a span of 12 bases. The germline gives CDR1 SGHVS, CDR2 FQNEAQ. CDR3 sequence (DNA): TGTGCCAGCAGCTTAGATGGGGGGGCCTCAGATACGCAGTATTTT. Residues: CASSLDGGASDTQYF.

The V gene is TRBV5-4, the J gene TRBJ2-2, with 7 bases fitting TRBD1. Trimming removed 3 bases from V and 4 bases from J; junction bases left unmatched: 9. The CDR3 totals 16 residues. Germline lookup yields CDR1 SGHNT and CDR2 YYREEE (reference sequence). The CDR3 nucleotides read TGTGCCAGCAGCTCGGATGGGGCAGGGGGCACCGGGGAGCTGTTTTTT. Its translation is CASSSDGAGGTGELFF.

This sequence joins TRBV11-3 and TRBJ1-2, with TRBD1 matching 7 bases. With V trimmed by 0 bases and J by 4 bases, 11 bases remained unmatched. The CDR3 length is 17 residues. Germline V gene data show CDR1 as SGHNT and CDR2 as YENEEA. The chain's CDR3 is CASSLERTGREGYGYTF. CDR3 in DNA: TGTGCCAGCAGCTTAGAACGGACAGGACGGGAAGGCTATGGCTACACCTTC.